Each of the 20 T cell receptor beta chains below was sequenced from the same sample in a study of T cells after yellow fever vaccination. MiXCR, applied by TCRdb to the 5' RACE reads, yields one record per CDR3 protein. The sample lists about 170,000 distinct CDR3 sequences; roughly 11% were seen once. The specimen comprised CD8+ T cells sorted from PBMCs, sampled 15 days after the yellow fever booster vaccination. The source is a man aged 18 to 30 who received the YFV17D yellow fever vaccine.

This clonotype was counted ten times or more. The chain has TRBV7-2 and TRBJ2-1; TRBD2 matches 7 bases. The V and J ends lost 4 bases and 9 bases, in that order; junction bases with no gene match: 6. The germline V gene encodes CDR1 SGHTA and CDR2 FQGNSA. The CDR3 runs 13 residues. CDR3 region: CASSSWGGGEQFF. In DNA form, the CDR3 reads TGTGCCAGCAGCTCGTGGGGGGGAGGTGAGCAGTTCTTC.

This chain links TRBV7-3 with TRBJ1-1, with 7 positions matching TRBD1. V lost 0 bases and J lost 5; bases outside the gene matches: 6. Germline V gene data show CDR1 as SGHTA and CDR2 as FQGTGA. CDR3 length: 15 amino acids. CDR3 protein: CASSLTTGVGTEAFF. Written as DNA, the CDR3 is TGTGCCAGCAGCTTAACAACAGGGGTGGGGACTGAAGCTTTCTTT.

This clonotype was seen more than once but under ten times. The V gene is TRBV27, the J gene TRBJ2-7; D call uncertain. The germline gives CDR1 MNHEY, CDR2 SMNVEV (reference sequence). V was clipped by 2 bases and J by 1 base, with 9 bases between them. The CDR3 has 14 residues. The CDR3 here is CASSLDGPSYEQYF. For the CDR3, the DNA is TGTGCCAGCAGTTTAGACGGACCGTCCTACGAGCAGTACTTC.

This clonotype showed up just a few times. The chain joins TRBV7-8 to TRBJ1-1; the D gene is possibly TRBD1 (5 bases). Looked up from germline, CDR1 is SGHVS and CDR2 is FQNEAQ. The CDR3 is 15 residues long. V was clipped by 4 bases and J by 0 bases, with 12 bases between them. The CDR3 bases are TGTGCCAGCAGCTCGGAAGGGGCCATGAACACTGAAGCTTTCTTT. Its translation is CASSSEGAMNTEAFF.

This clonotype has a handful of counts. CDR3 in DNA: TGTGCCAGCAGTTTAACAGGGGGCGGTGATGGGGCCAACGTCCTGACTTTC. It is translated as CASSLTGGGDGANVLTF. The chain combines TRBV12-3 or TRBV12-4 with TRBJ2-6, with 9 bases matching TRBD1. This CDR3 region has 17 residues. The V and J ends lost 2 bases and 3 bases, in that order; junction bases with no gene match: 5.

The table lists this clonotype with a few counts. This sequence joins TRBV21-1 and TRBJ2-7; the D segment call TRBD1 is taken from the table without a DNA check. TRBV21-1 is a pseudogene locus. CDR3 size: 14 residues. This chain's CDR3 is CASRKGQGVYEQYV. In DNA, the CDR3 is TGTGCCAGCAGGAAGGGGCAGGGTGTATACGAGCAGTACGTC.

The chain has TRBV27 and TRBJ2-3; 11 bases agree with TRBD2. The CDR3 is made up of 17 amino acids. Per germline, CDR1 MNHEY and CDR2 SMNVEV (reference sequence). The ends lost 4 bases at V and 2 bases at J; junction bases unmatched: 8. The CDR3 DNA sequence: TGTGCCAGCAGTTCGACGCTAGCGGGGGGCCCCACAGATACGCAGTATTTT. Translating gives CASSSTLAGGPTDTQYF.

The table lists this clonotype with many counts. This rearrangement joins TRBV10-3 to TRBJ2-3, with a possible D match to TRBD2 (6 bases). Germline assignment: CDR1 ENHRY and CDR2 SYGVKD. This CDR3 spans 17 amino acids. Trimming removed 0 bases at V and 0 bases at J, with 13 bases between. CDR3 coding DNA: TGTGCCATCAGTGAGTCAGGGAGGAGCGGGAGCACAGATACGCAGTATTTT. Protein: CAISESGRSGSTDTQYF.

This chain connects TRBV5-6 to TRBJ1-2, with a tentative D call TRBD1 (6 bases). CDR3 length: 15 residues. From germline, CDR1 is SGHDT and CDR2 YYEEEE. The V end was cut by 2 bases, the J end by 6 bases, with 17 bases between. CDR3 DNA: TGTGCCAGCAGCTTCGGGACACTCACAAGGGATGGCTACACCTTC. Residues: CASSFGTLTRDGYTF.

In DNA, the CDR3 is TGCGCCAGCAGCCTTCACTATGAGCAGTTCTTC. It encodes CASSLHYEQFF. This chain joins TRBV5-1 and TRBJ2-1; D gene uncertain. V lost 4 bases to trimming and J lost 8 bases, with 7 bases between them. The CDR3 has 11 amino acids. Germline V gene sequence: CDR1 SGHRS, CDR2 YFSETQ.

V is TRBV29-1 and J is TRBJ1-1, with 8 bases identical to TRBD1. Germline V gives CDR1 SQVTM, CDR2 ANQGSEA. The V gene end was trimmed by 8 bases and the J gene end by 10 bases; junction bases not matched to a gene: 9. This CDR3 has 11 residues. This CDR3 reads CSTRTGYGAFF. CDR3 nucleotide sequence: TGCAGCACGAGGACAGGGTATGGAGCTTTCTTT. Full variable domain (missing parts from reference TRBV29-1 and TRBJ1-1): SAVISQKPSRDICQRGTSLTIQCQVDSQVTMMFWYRQQPGQSLTLIATANQGSEATYESGFVIDKFPISRPNLTFSTLTVSNMSPEDSSIYLCSTRTGYGAFFGQGTRLTVV.

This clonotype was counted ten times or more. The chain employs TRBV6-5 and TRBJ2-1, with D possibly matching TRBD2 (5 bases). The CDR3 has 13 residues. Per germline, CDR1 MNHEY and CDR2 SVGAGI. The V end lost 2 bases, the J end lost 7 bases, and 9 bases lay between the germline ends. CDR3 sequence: CASSYGAENEQFF. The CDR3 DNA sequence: TGTGCCAGCAGTTACGGAGCGGAAAATGAGCAGTTCTTC.

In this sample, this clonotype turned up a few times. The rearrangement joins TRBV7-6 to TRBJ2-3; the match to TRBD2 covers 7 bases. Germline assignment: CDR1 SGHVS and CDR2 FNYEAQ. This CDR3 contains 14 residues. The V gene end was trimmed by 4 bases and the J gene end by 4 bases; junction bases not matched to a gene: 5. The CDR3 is CASSSRAGADTQYF. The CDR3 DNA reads TGTGCCAGCAGCTCCCGGGCGGGGGCAGATACGCAGTATTTT.

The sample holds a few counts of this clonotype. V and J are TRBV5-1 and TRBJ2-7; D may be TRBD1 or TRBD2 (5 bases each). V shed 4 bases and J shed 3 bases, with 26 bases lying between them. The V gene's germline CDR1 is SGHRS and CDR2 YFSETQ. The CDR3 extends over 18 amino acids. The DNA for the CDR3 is TGCGCCAGCAGCGAAGGACGGGGCTTAAGCAATGTGTTCTACGAGCAGTACTTC. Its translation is CASSEGRGLSNVFYEQYF.

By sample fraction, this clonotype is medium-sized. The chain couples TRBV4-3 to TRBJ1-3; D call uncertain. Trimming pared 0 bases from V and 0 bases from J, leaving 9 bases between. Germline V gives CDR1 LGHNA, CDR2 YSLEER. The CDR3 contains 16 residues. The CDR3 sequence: CASSQDGESSGNTIYF. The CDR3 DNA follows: TGCGCCAGCAGCCAAGATGGGGAATCCTCTGGAAACACCATATATTTT.

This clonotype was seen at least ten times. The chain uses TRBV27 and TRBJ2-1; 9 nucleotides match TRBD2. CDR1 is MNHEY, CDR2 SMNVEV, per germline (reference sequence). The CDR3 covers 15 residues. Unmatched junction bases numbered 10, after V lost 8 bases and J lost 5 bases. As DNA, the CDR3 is TGTGCCAGCGTACTCATAGCGGGGGTAAACAATGAGCAGTTCTTC. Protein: CASVLIAGVNNEQFF.

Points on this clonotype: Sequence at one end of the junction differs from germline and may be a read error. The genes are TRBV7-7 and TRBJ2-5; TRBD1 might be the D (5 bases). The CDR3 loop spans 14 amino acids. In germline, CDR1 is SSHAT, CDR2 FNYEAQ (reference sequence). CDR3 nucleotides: TGTGCTAGCAGCCCCCTCCCAGGGCAAGAGACCCAGTACTTC. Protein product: CASSPLPGQETQYF.

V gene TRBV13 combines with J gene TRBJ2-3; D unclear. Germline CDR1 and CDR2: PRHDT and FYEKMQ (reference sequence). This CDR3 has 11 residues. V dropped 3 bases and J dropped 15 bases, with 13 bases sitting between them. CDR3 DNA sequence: TGTGCCAGCAGCTTCGGTCCAGCAGAATATTTT. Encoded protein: CASSFGPAEYF.

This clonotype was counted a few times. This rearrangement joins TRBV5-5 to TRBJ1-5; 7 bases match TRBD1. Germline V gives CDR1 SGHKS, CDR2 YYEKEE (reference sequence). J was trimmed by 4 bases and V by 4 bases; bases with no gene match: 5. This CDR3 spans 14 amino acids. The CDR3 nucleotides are TGTGCCAGCAGCGGCGGGACAGCTAATCAGCCCCAGCATTTT. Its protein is CASSGGTANQPQHF. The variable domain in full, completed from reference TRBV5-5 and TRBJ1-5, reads DAGVTQSPTHLIKTRGQQVTLRCSPISGHKSVSWYQQVLGQGPQFIFQYYEKEERGRGNFPDRFSARQFPNYSSELNVNALLLGDSALYLCASSGGTANQPQHFGDGTRLSIL.

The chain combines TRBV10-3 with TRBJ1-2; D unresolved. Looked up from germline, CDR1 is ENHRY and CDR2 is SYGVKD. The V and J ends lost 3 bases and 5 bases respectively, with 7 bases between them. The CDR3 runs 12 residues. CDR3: CAISESGYGYTF. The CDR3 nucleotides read TGTGCCATCAGTGAATCAGGTTATGGCTACACCTTC.